The clone carrying this T cell receptor beta chain was detected only a few times. Study members were between about 18 and 100 years old and lived in 24 US regions. The data belong to a study of blood T cell repertoires in COVID-19. In the study overall: The United States, Italy and Spain supplied acute and convalescent COVID-19 samples. T cells, B-cell-depleted T cells, or PBMCs provided the cDNA or gDNA that served as material.

From germline, CDR1 is MNHNY and CDR2 SVGAGI (reference sequence). The J segment lost 7 bases and the V segment lost 4 bases, leaving 10 bases of the junction unmatched. The CDR3 has 16 amino acids. Methods used by the authors: Nucleated cell counts were estimated from reference gene primer amplification. Method: immunoSEQ multiplex PCR; TCRdb's copy keeps in-frame clones and lacks some. The D gene and trimming were derived from the DNA, and the V and J assignments and clone size from that table. The sample contains 120,000 to 150,000 clones, roughly 80% of which appear only once. Sequenced input: PBMCs or T cells enriched from blood (not recorded which). This receptor was taken from a woman between 18 and 30 years old who had been exposed to COVID-19. V usage is TRBV6-6 and J usage is TRBJ1-4, with 9 bases aligning to TRBD1. The DNA of the CDR3 is TGTGCCAGCAGTTTCAACAGGGGGCGCATGGCTGAAAAACTGTTTTTT. Amino acids: CASSFNRGRMAEKLFF.